One sample yielded the 8 T cell receptor beta chains listed below, sequenced in a study of blood T cells in healthy people across ages. Next came a second PCR, run for roughly 6 to 11 cycles, which used a sample-barcoded 5' primer along with a J-beta primer mix. From the 5' RACE reads, TCRdb called clonotypes with MiXCR, one entry per CDR3 protein. Among more than 500,000 distinct CDR3 sequences listed, approximately 30% were seen once. The sample was blood. These receptors were taken from a woman aged 70-85 years in good health.

This clonotype has only a few counts. This chain links TRBV6-6 with TRBJ1-6, with D unclear. Germline V gene data show CDR1 as MNHNY and CDR2 as SVGAGI (reference sequence). V shed 4 bases and J shed 9 bases, with 4 bases lying between them. This CDR3 spans 11 amino acids. CDR3 residues: CASSSGSPLHF. CDR3 DNA sequence: TGTGCCAGCAGTTCCGGTTCACCCCTCCACTTT.

The gene calls are TRBV6-2 or TRBV6-3 and TRBJ2-5, with 7 bases lining up with TRBD1. Looked up from germline, CDR1 is MNHEY and CDR2 is SVGEGT. The J segment lost 0 bases and the V segment lost 7 bases, leaving 8 bases of the junction unmatched. The CDR3 extends over 15 amino acids. CDR3 sequence: CASKADREDQETQYF. DNA for the CDR3: TGTGCCAGCAAAGCAGACAGGGAAGACCAAGAGACCCAGTACTTC.

This clonotype has only a few counts. V gene TRBV4-2 combines with J gene TRBJ1-4, with D hard to call. CDR1 is LGHNA and CDR2 is YNFKEQ in the germline V gene. Trimming removed 4 bases from V and 4 bases from J, with 16 bases in between. The CDR3 has 16 residues. CDR3 DNA sequence: TGTGCCAGCAGCCTCAGCCCCGCCGGCAATAATGAAAAACTGTTTTTT. It encodes CASSLSPAGNNEKLFF.

This clonotype has more than one count but fewer than ten. V gene TRBV6-1 combines with J gene TRBJ2-4; TRBD1 matches at 10 bases. The CDR3 has 14 amino acids. Per the germline V gene, CDR1 is MNHNS and CDR2 is SASEGT. Trimming cost V 6 bases and J 5 bases; bases outside gene matches: 4. Here the CDR3 DNA reads TGTGCCAGCAGGGGGACAGGGGCCCAAAACATTCAGTACTTC. It encodes CASRGTGAQNIQYF.

This clonotype was seen more than once but under ten times. The V and J genes are TRBV4-3 and TRBJ1-1, with 7 bases matching TRBD1. V gave up 3 bases and J gave up 3 bases; unmatched junction bases: 7. Per the germline V gene, CDR1 is LGHNA and CDR2 is YSLEER. There are 15 residues in the CDR3. The CDR3 is CASSQRTGTHTEAFF. The CDR3 DNA sequence: TGCGCCAGCAGCCAGAGGACAGGCACGCACACTGAAGCTTTCTTT.

This clonotype was counted between two and nine times. The chain has TRBV29-1 and TRBJ2-5; D may correspond to TRBD1 or TRBD2 (6 bases each). Germline V gene data show CDR1 as SQVTM and CDR2 as ANQGSEA. The V and J ends lost 6 bases and 5 bases respectively, with 13 bases between them. The CDR3 is made up of 12 amino acids. The CDR3 is CSVVTGRETQYF. In DNA form, the CDR3 reads TGCAGCGTCGTAACAGGGAGGGAGACCCAGTACTTC.

This clonotype was counted a few times. This chain connects TRBV20-1 to TRBJ2-5; D is undetermined. The J call could be wrong; TRBJ2-1 is a better fit for the DNA end. In germline, CDR1 is DFQATT, CDR2 SNEGSKA (reference sequence). The CDR3 contains 13 residues. For the CDR3, the DNA is TGCAGTGCTAGTCCCGACACTAACAATGAGCAGTTCTTC. It codes for CSASPDTNNEQFF.

The rearrangement joins TRBV7-2 to TRBJ2-2; TRBD1 or TRBD2 may be the D gene (6 bases each). The CDR3 is 15 residues long. Germline V gives CDR1 SGHTA, CDR2 FQGNSA. Trimming pared 5 bases from V and 6 bases from J, leaving 16 bases between. The CDR3 DNA reads TGTGCCAGCAGCATACCCCGGGGGCTCCCCGGGGAGCTGTTTTTT. Its protein is CASSIPRGLPGELFF.